This entry lists 21 T cell receptor beta chains sequenced from one sample in a study of T cell repertoires and HLA-DP antigens. These receptors are not linked to any known antigen. Sequencing used immunoSEQ multiplex PCR; TCRdb keeps in-frame clones, though not all of them. The top ten hold around 1.4% of the sample, which has about 73,000 clones, roughly 75% seen once. Specimen: CD4+ T cells from PBMCs. The receptors come from a man in his sixties in good health and CMV-seronegative.

The V call is TRBV6-5, the J call TRBJ1-5, with D possibly being TRBD1 (5 bases). Germline V gene sequence: CDR1 MNHEY, CDR2 SVGAGI. V was shortened by 6 bases and J by 3 bases, with 9 bases between the two germline ends. CDR3 length equals 13 residues. CDR3 protein: CASRLGVNQPQHF. Here the CDR3 DNA reads TGTGCCAGCAGATTGGGGGTCAATCAGCCCCAGCATTTT.

This clone was picked up a small number of times. The J gene is TRBJ2-1, the V gene TRBV18, with TRBD2 matching over 7 bases. This CDR3 spans 17 amino acids. Trimming removed 2 bases from V and 6 bases from J; junction bases left unmatched: 13. In germline, CDR1 is KGHSH, CDR2 LQKENI. The CDR3: CASSPLGTTPSGNEQFF. CDR3 sequence (DNA): TGTGCCAGCTCACCATTGGGGACTACGCCTTCCGGCAATGAGCAGTTCTTC.

This clone has just a few counts. The chain is built from TRBV4-2 and TRBJ2-2; 8 bases line up with TRBD2. From germline, CDR1 is LGHNA and CDR2 YNFKEQ. V trimming: 6 bases; J trimming: 0 bases; junction bases outside the gene matches: 9. The CDR3 loop spans 17 amino acids. CDR3 nucleotide sequence: TGTGCCAGCAGGGGGCCTGCGGGAGGTACGAACACCGGGGAGCTGTTTTTT. It encodes CASRGPAGGTNTGELFF.

This clone is medium-sized (0.01 to 0.1%) within its sample. Germline is not matched at one junction end, which may reflect a read error. This rearrangement joins TRBV5-1 to TRBJ1-2; 9 bases are a match to TRBD1. Looked up from germline, CDR1 is SGHRS and CDR2 is YFSETQ. The CDR3 is 13 amino acids. The CDR3 spells CASSRGQGSLLVF. As DNA, the CDR3 is TGCGCCAGCAGCCGGGGACAGGGAAGTCTGTTGGTCTTC.

This clone has just one count. The chain combines TRBV10-2 with TRBJ2-6; no reliable D call. CDR3 length: 13 residues. Trimming pared 8 bases from V and 0 bases from J, leaving 5 bases between. Germline V gene sequence: CDR1 WSHSY, CDR2 SAAADI. The CDR3 DNA reads TGCGCCAGCGCCCCCTCTGGGGCCAACGTCCTGACTTTC. This codes for CASAPSGANVLTF.

This clone was found a few times. This chain connects TRBV29-1 to TRBJ2-3, with 11 bases fitting TRBD2. Germline CDR1 SQVTM, CDR2 ANQGSEA. The length of the CDR3 is 14 residues. With V trimmed by 8 bases and J by 2 bases, 6 bases remained unmatched. The CDR3 sequence is CSQLAGDPTDTQYF. Written as DNA, the CDR3 is TGCAGCCAACTAGCGGGAGACCCCACAGATACGCAGTATTTT.

The chain is built from TRBV5-1 and TRBJ2-1; no firm D call. Trimming left V 2 bases short and J 1 base short, with 7 bases between. CDR3 length: 14 residues. Germline loops: CDR1 SGHRS, CDR2 YFSETQ. CDR3 DNA sequence: TGCGCCAGCAGCTTTGGTGGGTCCTACAATGAGCAGTTCTTC. As protein: CASSFGGSYNEQFF.

The chain carries TRBV5-1 and TRBJ1-1; unclear D gene. Germline V gene sequence: CDR1 SGHRS, CDR2 YFSETQ. The CDR3 spans 11 residues. Trimming removed 3 bases from V and 7 bases from J, with 7 bases in between. CDR3 sequence reads: CASSWAGEAFF. In nucleotides, the CDR3 is TGCGCCAGCAGCTGGGCGGGTGAAGCTTTCTTT.

The V call is TRBV9, the J call TRBJ2-2, with a weak D call TRBD2 (6 bases). V dropped 1 base and J dropped 6 bases, with 13 bases sitting between them. The CDR3 contains 15 residues. The germline V gene encodes CDR1 SGDLS and CDR2 YYNGEE. The CDR3 region is CASSVRGAGAGELFF. DNA for the CDR3: TGTGCCAGCAGCGTACGCGGGGCTGGAGCCGGGGAGCTGTTTTTT. The variable domain in full, completed from reference TRBV9 and TRBJ2-2, reads DSGVTQTPKHLITATGQRVTLRCSPRSGDLSVYWYQQSLDQGLQFLIQYYNGEERAKGNILERFSAQQFPDLHSELNLSSLELGDSALYFCASSVRGAGAGELFFGEGSRLTVL.

The genes are TRBV19 and TRBJ2-3; 7 bases align to TRBD1. The V gene end was trimmed by 6 bases and the J gene end by 3 bases; junction bases not matched to a gene: 6. CDR1 and CDR2 (germline): LNHDA, SQIVND (reference sequence). The CDR3 covers 14 residues. In DNA, the CDR3 is TGTGCCAGTAGGGACAGGAAAAGTACAGATACGCAGTATTTT. This encodes CASRDRKSTDTQYF.

This chain uses TRBV6-1 with TRBJ1-1, with D hard to call. The CDR3 extends over 15 amino acids. Germline V CDR1 and CDR2: MNHNS, SASEGT. Between the trimmed V and J ends, which lost 2 bases and 5 bases, there was a span of 15 bases. CDR3 amino acids: CASSEMLGSGTEAFF. CDR3 in DNA: TGTGCCAGCAGTGAAATGTTGGGGAGTGGGACTGAAGCTTTCTTT.

This clone occurred a few times. The gene calls are TRBV2 and TRBJ2-5; D call uncertain. CDR1 is SNHLY and CDR2 is FYNNEI in the germline V gene. This CDR3 contains 14 residues. V was cut by 4 bases and J by 2 bases, with 11 bases left in between. CDR3 sequence reads: CASSVWAGQETQYF. The CDR3 nucleotides are TGTGCCAGCAGTGTGTGGGCAGGACAAGAGACCCAGTACTTC. Full variable domain (rest looked up from reference TRBV2 and TRBJ2-5): EPEVTQTPSHQVTQMGQEVILRCVPISNHLYFYWYRQILGQKVEFLVSFYNNEISEKSEIFDDQFSVERPDGSNFTLKIRSTKLEDSAMYFCASSVWAGQETQYFGPGTRLLVL.

This clone was detected many times. The J gene is TRBJ1-4, the V gene TRBV30, with D perhaps matching TRBD1 (5 bases). Per the germline V gene, CDR1 is GTSNPN and CDR2 is SVGIG (reference sequence). V was shortened by 2 bases and J by 10 bases, with 26 bases between the two germline ends. The CDR3 extends over 17 amino acids. The CDR3 is CAWSISRSGGLAPKLFF. The CDR3 nucleotides read TGTGCCTGGAGTATCTCGAGGAGTGGGGGGTTGGCGCCAAAACTGTTTTTT.

This clone has a handful of counts. The chain uses TRBV10-3 and TRBJ1-5, with D possibly TRBD1 on 5 matching bases. The CDR3 sequence is 13 residues long. Germline V gives CDR1 ENHRY, CDR2 SYGVKD. Deletions cut 10 bases from V and 2 bases from J, with 12 bases between. The CDR3 is CATLGGGNQPQHF. As DNA, the CDR3 is TGTGCCACCCTTGGGGGGGGCAATCAGCCCCAGCATTTT.

V is TRBV5-1 and J is TRBJ2-1; D gene unclear. V gave up 4 bases and J gave up 3 bases, with 14 bases separating them. Germline loops: CDR1 SGHRS, CDR2 YFSETQ. There are 15 residues in the CDR3. CDR3: CASSLSLTGYNEQFF. The CDR3 DNA sequence: TGCGCCAGCAGCCTGTCCCTAACGGGCTACAATGAGCAGTTCTTC.

This rearrangement joins TRBV7-3 to TRBJ2-1, with 12 bases fitting TRBD1. Germline V CDR1 and CDR2: SGHTA, FQGTGA. The CDR3 is made up of 16 amino acids. V shed 6 bases, J shed 7 bases, and the junction held 10 bases outside the gene matches. In DNA, the CDR3 is TGTGCCAGCAGTCGCCTGGGACAGGGGGCTCTGAATGAGCAGTTCTTC. It encodes CASSRLGQGALNEQFF.

The gene calls are TRBV6-5 and TRBJ2-7; 10 nucleotides align to TRBD1. J lost 5 bases, V lost 6 bases, and 10 bases had no gene match. This CDR3 comprises 15 residues. The V gene's germline CDR1 is MNHEY and CDR2 SVGAGI. The CDR3 DNA sequence: TGTGCCAGCAGCCCTCCCCAGACAGGGGGCGACGAGCAGTACGTC. It codes for CASSPPQTGGDEQYV.

The chain uses TRBV28 and TRBJ1-2; D might be TRBD1 (5 bases). This CDR3 region has 15 residues. CDR1 MDHEN and CDR2 SYDVKM come from the germline V gene. Deletions cut 4 bases from V and 6 bases from J, with 18 bases between. The CDR3 sequence is CASSSGRRAGDGYTF. CDR3 DNA sequence: TGTGCCAGCAGTTCCGGACGGAGGGCGGGGGATGGCTACACCTTC.

The chain combines TRBV5-4 with TRBJ1-2; tentatively, D is TRBD1 (6 bases). Germline-derived CDR1 and CDR2 are SGHNT and YYREEE (reference sequence). This CDR3 region has 14 residues. Trimming removed 1 base from V and 3 bases from J, with 10 bases in between. CDR3 protein: CASSLQGQDYGYTF. The CDR3 coding sequence is TGTGCCAGCAGCTTGCAGGGGCAGGACTATGGCTACACCTTC.

This sequence joins TRBV4-3 and TRBJ1-2; a possible D gene is TRBD1 (5 bases). The V end was cut by 8 bases, the J end by 2 bases, with 12 bases between. From germline, CDR1 is LGHNA and CDR2 YSLEER. This CDR3 contains 13 residues. For the CDR3, the DNA is TGCGCCAGCGGTCGGGGGGTCAACTATGGCTACACCTTC. Translating it yields CASGRGVNYGYTF.

The CDR3 DNA reads TGTGCCAGCAGTCTCGGGTCGGCCCAAGCTTTCTTT. Translated: CASSLGSAQAFF. This chain connects TRBV6-6 to TRBJ1-1; D gene uncertain. Trimming took off 5 bases at V and 9 bases at J, with 13 bases between the two ends. The CDR3 is 12 residues long. Germline V CDR1 and CDR2: MNHNY, SVGAGI (reference sequence).